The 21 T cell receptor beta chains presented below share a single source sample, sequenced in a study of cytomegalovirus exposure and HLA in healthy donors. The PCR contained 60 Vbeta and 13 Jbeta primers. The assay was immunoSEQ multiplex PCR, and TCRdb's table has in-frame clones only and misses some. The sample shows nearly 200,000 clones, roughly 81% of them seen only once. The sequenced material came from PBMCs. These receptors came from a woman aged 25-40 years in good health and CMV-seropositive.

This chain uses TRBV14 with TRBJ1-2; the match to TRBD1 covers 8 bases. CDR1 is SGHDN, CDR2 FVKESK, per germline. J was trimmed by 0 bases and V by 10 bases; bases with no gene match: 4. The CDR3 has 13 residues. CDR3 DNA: TGTGCCACCTCACAGGGGGCTAACTATGGCTACACCTTC. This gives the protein CATSQGANYGYTF.

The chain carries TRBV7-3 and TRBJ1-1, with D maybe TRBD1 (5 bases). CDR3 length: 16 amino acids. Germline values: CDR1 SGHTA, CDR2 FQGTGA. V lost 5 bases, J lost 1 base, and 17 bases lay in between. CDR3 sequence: CASSRGGGTQNTEAFF. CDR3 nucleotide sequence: TGTGCCAGCAGCCGAGGCGGGGGGACCCAGAACACTGAAGCTTTCTTT.

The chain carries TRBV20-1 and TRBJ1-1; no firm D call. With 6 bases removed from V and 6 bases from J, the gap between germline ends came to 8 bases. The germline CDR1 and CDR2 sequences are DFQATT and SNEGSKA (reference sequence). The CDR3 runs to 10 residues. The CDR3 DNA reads TGCAGTGCCCTCCGGGCTGAAGCTTTCTTT. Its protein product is CSALRAEAFF.

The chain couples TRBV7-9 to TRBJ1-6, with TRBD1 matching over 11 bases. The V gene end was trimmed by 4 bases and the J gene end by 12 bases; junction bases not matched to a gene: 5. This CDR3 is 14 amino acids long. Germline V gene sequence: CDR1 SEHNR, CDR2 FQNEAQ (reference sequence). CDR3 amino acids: CASSSRDRGLPLHF. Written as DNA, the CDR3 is TGTGCCAGCAGCTCCCGGGACAGGGGGTTACCCCTCCACTTT.

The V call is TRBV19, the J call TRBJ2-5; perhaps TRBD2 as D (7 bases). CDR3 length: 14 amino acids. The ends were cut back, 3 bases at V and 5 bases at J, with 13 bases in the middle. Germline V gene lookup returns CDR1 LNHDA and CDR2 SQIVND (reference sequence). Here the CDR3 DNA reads TGTGCCAGTAGTATTAGGGGGGGTGCGGAGACCCAGTACTTC. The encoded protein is CASSIRGGAETQYF.

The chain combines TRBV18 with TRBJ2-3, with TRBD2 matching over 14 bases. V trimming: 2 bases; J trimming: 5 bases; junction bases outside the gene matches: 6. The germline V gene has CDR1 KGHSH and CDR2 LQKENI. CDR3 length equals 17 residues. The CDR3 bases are TGTGCCAGCTCACCAGGGACTAGCGGGAGTGGAGAAGATACGCAGTATTTT. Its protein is CASSPGTSGSGEDTQYF.

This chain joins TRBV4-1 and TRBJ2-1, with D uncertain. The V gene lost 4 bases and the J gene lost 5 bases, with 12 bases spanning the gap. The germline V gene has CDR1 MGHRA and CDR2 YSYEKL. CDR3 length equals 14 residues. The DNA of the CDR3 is TGCGCCAGCAGCCCTACCGGAGCCCACAATGAGCAGTTCTTC. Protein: CASSPTGAHNEQFF.

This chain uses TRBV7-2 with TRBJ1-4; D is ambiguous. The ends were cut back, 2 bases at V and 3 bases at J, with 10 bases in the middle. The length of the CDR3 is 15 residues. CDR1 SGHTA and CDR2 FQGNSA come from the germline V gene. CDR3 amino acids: CASSLLPYPNEKLFF. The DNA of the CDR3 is TGTGCCAGCAGCTTACTACCGTACCCTAATGAAAAACTGTTTTTT.

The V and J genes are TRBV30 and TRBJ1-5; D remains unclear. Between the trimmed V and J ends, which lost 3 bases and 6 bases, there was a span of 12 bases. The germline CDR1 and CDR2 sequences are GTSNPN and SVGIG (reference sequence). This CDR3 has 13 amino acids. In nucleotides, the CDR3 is TGTGCCTGGAGCGATGGAGAAACTCAGCCCCAGCATTTT. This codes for CAWSDGETQPQHF.

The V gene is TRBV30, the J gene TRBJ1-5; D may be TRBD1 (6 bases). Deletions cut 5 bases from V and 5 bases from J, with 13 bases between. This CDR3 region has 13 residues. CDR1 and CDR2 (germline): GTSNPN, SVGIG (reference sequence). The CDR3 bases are TGTGCCTGGGGAGGGGGGGTAGATCAGCCCCAGCATTTT. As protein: CAWGGGVDQPQHF.

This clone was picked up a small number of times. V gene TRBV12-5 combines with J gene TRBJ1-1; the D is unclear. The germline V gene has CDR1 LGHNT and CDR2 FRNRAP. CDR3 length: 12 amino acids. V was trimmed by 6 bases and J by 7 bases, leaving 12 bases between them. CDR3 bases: TGTGCTAGTGGACACGACACCAATGAAGCTTTCTTT. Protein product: CASGHDTNEAFF.

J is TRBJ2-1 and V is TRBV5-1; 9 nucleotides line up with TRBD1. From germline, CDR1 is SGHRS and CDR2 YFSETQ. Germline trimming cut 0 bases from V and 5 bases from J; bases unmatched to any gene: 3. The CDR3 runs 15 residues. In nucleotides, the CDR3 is TGCGCCAGCAGCTTGGGAGACAGGGGGGACAATGAGCAGTTCTTC. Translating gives CASSLGDRGDNEQFF.

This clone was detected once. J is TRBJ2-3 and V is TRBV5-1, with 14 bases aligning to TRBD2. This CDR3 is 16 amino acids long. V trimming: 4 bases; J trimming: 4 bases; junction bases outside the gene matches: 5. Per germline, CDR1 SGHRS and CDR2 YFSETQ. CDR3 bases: TGCGCCAGCAGCCCCGGACTAGCGGGAGGAGCAGATACGCAGTATTTT. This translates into CASSPGLAGGADTQYF. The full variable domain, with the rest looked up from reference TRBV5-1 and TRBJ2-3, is KAGVTQTPRYLIKTRGQQVTLSCSPISGHRSVSWYQQTPGQGLQFLFEYFSETQRNKGNFPGRFSGRQFSNSRSEMNVSTLELGDSALYLCASSPGLAGGADTQYFGPGTRLTVL.

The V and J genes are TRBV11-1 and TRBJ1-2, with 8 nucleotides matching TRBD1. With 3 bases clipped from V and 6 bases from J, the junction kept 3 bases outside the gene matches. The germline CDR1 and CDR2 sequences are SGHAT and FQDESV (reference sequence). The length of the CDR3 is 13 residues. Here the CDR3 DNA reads TGTGCCAGCAGCTTTCAGGGGGCAGATGGCTACACCTTC. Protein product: CASSFQGADGYTF.

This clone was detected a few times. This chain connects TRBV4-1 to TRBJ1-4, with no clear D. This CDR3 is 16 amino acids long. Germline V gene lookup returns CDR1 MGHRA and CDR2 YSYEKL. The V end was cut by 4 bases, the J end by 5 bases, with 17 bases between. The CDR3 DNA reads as TGCGCCAGCAGCCGCACCGGAGGACGGGTGAATGAAAAACTGTTTTTT. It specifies CASSRTGGRVNEKLFF.

The CDR3 loop reads CASSSPTGRSYGYTF. The CDR3 coding sequence is TGTGCCAGCAGTTCGCCGACAGGGAGATCCTATGGCTACACCTTC. The chain links TRBV28 to TRBJ1-2, with 7 bases matching TRBD1. The CDR3 covers 15 residues. The germline gives CDR1 MDHEN, CDR2 SYDVKM. V lost 4 bases to trimming and J lost 4 bases; unmatched junction nucleotides: 9.

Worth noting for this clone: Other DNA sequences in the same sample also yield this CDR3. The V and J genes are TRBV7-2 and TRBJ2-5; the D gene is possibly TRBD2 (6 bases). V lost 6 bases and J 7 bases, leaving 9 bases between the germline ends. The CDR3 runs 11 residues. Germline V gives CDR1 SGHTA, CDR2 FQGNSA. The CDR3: CASSLGGTQYF. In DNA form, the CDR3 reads TGTGCCAGCAGTTTGGGGGGGACCCAGTACTTC.

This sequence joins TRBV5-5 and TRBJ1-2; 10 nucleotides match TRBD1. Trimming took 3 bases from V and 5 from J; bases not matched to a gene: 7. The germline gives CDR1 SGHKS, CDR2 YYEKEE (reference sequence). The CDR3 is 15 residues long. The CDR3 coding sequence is TGTGCCAGCAGCTCCGGTGGGGGACAGGGGTATGGCTACACCTTC. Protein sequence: CASSSGGGQGYGYTF.

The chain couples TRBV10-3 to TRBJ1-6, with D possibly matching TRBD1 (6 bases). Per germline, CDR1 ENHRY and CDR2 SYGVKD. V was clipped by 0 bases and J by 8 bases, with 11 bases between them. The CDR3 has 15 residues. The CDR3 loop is CAISESWQGYSPLHF. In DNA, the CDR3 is TGTGCCATCAGTGAGTCCTGGCAGGGGTATTCACCCCTCCACTTT.

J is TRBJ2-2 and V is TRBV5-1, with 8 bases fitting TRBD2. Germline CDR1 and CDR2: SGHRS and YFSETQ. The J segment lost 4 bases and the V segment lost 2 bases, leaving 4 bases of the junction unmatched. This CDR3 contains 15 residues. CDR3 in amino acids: CASSLAGVATGELFF. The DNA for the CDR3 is TGCGCCAGCAGCTTAGCGGGAGTGGCCACCGGGGAGCTGTTTTTT.

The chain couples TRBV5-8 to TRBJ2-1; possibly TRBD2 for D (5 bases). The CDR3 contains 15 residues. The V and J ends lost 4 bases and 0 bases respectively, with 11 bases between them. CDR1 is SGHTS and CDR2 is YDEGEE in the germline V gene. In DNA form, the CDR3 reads TGTGCCAGCAGCATGCAGCGGCTCTCCTACAATGAGCAGTTCTTC. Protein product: CASSMQRLSYNEQFF. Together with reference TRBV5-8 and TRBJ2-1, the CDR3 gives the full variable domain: EAGVTQSPTHLIKTRGQQATLRCSPISGHTSVYWYQQALGLGLQFLLWYDEGEERNRGNFPPRFSGRQFPNYSSELNVNALELEDSALYLCASSMQRLSYNEQFFGPGTRLTVL.